This TCR beta chain was recovered during a study of T cell changes during pregnancy in multiple sclerosis. This table comes from immunoSEQ multiplex PCR, and its TCRdb copy is limited to in-frame clones, with some not included. The sample includes some 58,000 clones, almost 97% of them seen just once. The CDR3 is 16 amino acids. Germline loops: CDR1 SEHNR, CDR2 FQNEAQ (reference sequence). With 5 bases removed from V and 0 bases from J, the gap between germline ends came to 17 bases. The receptor was derived from a female donor with multiple sclerosis, enrolled in a pregnancy study. The V and J genes are TRBV7-9 and TRBJ2-7, with D possibly being TRBD2 (5 bases). Sample: CD8+ T cells from peripheral blood mononuclear cells, taken after pregnancy. CDR3 loop: CASSPPSLAGSYEQYF. The CDR3 nucleotides are TGTGCCAGCAGCCCCCCTTCCTTGGCGGGCTCCTACGAGCAGTACTTC. Variable domain in full (rest from reference TRBV7-9 and TRBJ2-7): DTGVSQNPRHKITKRGQNVTFRCDPISEHNRLYWYRQTLGQGPEFLTYFQNEAQLEKSRLLSDRFSAERPKGSFSTLEIQRTEQGDSAMYLCASSPPSLAGSYEQYFGPGTRLTVT.